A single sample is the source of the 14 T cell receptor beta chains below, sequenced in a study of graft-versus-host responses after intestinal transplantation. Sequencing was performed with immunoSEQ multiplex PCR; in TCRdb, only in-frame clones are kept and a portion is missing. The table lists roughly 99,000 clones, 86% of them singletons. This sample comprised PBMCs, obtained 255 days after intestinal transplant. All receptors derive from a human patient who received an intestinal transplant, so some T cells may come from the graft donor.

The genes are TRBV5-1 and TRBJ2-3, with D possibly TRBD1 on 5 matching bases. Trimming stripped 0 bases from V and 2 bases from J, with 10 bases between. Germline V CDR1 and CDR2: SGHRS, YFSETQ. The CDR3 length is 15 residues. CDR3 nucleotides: TGCGCCAGCAGCTTGGAAGGGGTTTCCACAGATACGCAGTATTTT. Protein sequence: CASSLEGVSTDTQYF.

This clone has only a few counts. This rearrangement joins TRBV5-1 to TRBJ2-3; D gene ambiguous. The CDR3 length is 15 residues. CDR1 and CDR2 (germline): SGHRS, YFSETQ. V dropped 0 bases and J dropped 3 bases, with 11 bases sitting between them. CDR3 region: CASSLGAGETDTQYF. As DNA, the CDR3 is TGCGCCAGCAGCTTGGGCGCAGGCGAGACAGATACGCAGTATTTT. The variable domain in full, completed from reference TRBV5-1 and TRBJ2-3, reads KAGVTQTPRYLIKTRGQQVTLSCSPISGHRSVSWYQQTPGQGLQFLFEYFSETQRNKGNFPGRFSGRQFSNSRSEMNVSTLELGDSALYLCASSLGAGETDTQYFGPGTRLTVL.

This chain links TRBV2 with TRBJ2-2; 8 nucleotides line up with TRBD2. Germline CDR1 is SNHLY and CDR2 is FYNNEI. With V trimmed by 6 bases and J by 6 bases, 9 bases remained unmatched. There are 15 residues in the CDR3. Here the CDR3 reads CASSAWGLGSGELFF. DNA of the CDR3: TGTGCCAGCAGCGCCTGGGGACTAGGGTCCGGGGAGCTGTTTTTT.

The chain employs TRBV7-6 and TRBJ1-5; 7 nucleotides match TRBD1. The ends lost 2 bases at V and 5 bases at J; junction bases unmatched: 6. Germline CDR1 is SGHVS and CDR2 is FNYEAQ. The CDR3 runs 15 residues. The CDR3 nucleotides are TGTGCCAGCAGCTTAACCAGGGGGTTATATCAGCCCCAGCATTTT. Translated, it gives CASSLTRGLYQPQHF.

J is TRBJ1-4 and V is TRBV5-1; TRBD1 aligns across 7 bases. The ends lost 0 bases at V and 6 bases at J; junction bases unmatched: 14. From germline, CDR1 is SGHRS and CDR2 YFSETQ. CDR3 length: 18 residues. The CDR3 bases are TGCGCCAGCAGCTTGGCGTTTTCCCGGACAGGAGAGGATGAAAAACTGTTTTTT. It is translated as CASSLAFSRTGEDEKLFF.

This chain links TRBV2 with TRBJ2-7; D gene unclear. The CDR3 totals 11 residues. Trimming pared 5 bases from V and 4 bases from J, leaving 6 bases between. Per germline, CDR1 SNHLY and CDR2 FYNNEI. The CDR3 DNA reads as TGTGCCAGCAGTCCCGGTTACGAGCAGTACGTC. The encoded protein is CASSPGYEQYV.

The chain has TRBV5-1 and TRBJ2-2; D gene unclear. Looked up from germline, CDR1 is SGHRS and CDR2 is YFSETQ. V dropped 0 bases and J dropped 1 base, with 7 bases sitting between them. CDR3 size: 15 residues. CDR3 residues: CASSLGVRNTGELFF. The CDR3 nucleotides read TGCGCCAGCAGCTTGGGGGTCAGGAACACCGGGGAGCTGTTTTTT.

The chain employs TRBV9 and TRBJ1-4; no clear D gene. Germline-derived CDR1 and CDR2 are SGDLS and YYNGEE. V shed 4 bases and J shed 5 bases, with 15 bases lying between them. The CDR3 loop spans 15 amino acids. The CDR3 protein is CASSPHSGRNEKLFF. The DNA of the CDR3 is TGTGCCAGCAGCCCGCACAGCGGCAGGAATGAAAAACTGTTTTTT.

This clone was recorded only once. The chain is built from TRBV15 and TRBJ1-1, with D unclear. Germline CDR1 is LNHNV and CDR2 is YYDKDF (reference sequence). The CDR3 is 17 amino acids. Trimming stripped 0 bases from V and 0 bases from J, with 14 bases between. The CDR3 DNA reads TGTGCCACCAGCAGAGATCCCCCGGGTGTCCTGAACACTGAAGCTTTCTTT. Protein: CATSRDPPGVLNTEAFF.

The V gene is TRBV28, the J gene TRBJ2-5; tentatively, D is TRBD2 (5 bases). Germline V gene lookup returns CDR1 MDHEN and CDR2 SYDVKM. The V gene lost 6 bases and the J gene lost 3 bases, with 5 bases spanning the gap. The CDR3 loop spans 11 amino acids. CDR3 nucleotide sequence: TGTGCCAGCAGGAGGGAAGAGACCCAGTACTTC. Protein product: CASRREETQYF.

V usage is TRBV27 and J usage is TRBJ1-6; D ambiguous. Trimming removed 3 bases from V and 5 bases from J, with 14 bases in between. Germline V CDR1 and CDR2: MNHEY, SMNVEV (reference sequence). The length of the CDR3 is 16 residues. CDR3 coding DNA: TGTGCCAGCAGTTTCGGGAGGGAAATGGATAATTCACCCCTCCACTTT. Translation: CASSFGREMDNSPLHF.

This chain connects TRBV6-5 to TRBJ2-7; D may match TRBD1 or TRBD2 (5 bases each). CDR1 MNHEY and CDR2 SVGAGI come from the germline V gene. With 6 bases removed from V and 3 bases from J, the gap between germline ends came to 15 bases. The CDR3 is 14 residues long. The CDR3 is CASRDPGTLYEQYF. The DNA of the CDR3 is TGTGCCAGCAGGGATCCCGGGACCCTCTACGAGCAGTACTTC.

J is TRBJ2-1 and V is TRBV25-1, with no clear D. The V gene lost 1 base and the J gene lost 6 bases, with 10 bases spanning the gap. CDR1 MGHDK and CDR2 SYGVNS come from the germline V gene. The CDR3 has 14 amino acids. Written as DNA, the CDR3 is TGTGCCAGCAGTGAATTACGGGTGGGCAATGAGCAGTTCTTC. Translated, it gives CASSELRVGNEQFF.

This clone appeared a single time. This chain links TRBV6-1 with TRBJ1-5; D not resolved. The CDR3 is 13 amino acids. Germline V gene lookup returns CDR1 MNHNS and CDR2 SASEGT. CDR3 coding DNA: TGTGTCTCGGGCCCCCTTATGGGCCAGCCCCAGCATTTT. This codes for CVSGPLMGQPQHF.